This TCR beta chain originates from a study of radiation and T cells in renal cell carcinoma. General study points: Baseline intratumoral clonotype presence is unknown without pretreatment biopsies. From baseline, blood top tumor clonotypes peaked at 2 weeks post-radiation.

There are 14 residues in the CDR3. The V and J ends lost 5 bases and 1 base respectively, with 12 bases between them. Germline lookup yields CDR1 MNHNS and CDR2 SASEGT. This clone came up a few times. What it binds is not known. Time point denoted: baseline pretreatment blood. Documented treatment: 15 Gy SBRT to primary tumor, nephrectomy 4 weeks later. Blood was sampled at baseline, 2 weeks and 4 weeks after SBRT. The tumor was a clear cell renal cell carcinoma. Some clones are missing from TCRdb's copy, which holds only in-frame ones; the method was immunoSEQ multiplex PCR. The sample lists 140,000 to 150,000 clones; about 87% were seen once.

This sequence joins TRBV6-1 and TRBJ2-7; D is tentatively TRBD1 or TRBD2 (5 bases each). This TCR was sampled from a woman between 70 and 85 years old with renal cell carcinoma. This sample comprised blood, obtained from a patient whose treatment included radiotherapy and nephrectomy. The CDR3 DNA is TGTGCCAGCAGTCCCCGGGACGGTTCCTACGAGCAGTACTTC. Amino acids: CASSPRDGSYEQYF.